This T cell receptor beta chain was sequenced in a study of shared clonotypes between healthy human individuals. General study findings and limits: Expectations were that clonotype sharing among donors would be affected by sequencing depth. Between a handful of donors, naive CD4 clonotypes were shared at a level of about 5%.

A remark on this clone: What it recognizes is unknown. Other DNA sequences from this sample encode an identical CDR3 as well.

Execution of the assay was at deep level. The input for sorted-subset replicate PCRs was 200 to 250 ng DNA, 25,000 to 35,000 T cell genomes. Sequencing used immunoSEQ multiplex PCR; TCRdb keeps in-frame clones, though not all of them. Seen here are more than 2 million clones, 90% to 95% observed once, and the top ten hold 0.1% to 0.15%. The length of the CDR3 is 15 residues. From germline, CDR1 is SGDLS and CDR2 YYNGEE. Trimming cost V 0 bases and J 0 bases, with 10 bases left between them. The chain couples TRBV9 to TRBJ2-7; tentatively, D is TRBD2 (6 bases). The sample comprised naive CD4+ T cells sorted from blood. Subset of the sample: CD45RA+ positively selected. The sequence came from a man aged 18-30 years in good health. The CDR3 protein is CASSVGDSGSYEQYF. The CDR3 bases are TGTGCCAGCAGCGTAGGTGATAGCGGCTCCTACGAGCAGTACTTC.